What follows describes a single T cell receptor beta chain. No cognate antigen has been identified for it. Base qualities are not at hand, and no much larger clone is one base apart. Genomic DNA was extracted from sorted cells for sequencing of the TCRbeta CDR3 region. TCRbeta CDR3 regions were sequenced using the immunoSEQ Assay. In its TCRdb copy, this immuneACCESS table keeps in-frame sequences only and misses some clones. Where compared with another copy, unresolved V genes explain less than half of these, and the others have no known cause. The sample has tens of thousands of clones on record, 75% to 90% of them singletons. 0.76% of the sample is held by the ten biggest clonotypes. Patients with autoimmune disease history or receiving systemic immunosuppression were excluded from the trial. Peripheral blood for TCR sequencing was collected from all dose cohorts at baseline, on cycle 4 day 1, and on cycle 7 day 1. Samples came from an open-label, multicenter, first-in-human phase I dose-escalation trial of ivuxolimab. Adults with locally advanced or metastatic melanoma, renal cell carcinoma, hepatocellular carcinoma or head and neck squamous cell carcinoma were enrolled in the trial. CD4+ and CD8+ T cells were sorted separately from peripheral blood before TCR sequencing.

The source of the sample is a study of OX40 agonist ivuxolimab in advanced cancers. Concerning the study at large: The costimulatory receptor OX40 (CD134) was targeted by ivuxolimab, a fully human IgG2 agonistic monoclonal antibody. In the dose-escalation cohort, 70% to 90% of patients were male, and the mean age was roughly 60 years with a range of roughly 23 to 90. Intravenous ivuxolimab was administered to patients every 2 weeks at six dose levels: 0.01, 0.1, 0.3, 1.5, 3 and 10 mg/kg. Of the approximately 54 patients in dose escalation, 19 had hepatocellular carcinoma, roughly 15 had melanoma, 9 had renal cell carcinoma and 9 had head and neck cancer. Patients were allowed to have had prior anti-PD-1, anti-PD-L1 or anti-CTLA-4 therapy, and 30% to 40% of the dose-escalation patients had been treated with checkpoint inhibitors. The paper describes the monotherapy dose-escalation part (N of about 57 patients) of the phase I trial of ivuxolimab. Three dose-escalation patients achieved partial responses, one with hepatocellular carcinoma and two with cutaneous melanoma. The purpose of peripheral TCRbeta sequencing was to test whether ivuxolimab changed TCR sequence diversity and led to clonal T-cell expansion.

The germline ends are 8 bases apart after V is trimmed by 4 bases and J by 1 base. Its CDR3 holds 13 amino acids, cysteine through phenylalanine. Only CDR3 DNA remains: 39 bases, in frame from the first base. The germline V gene sets CDR1 to SGHRS and CDR2 to YFSETQ. Summary of the overall study and its limitations: At doses of 0.1 to 3.0 mg/kg, clonal expansion of both CD4+ and CD8+ T cells in blood was seen between baseline and week 6. After ivuxolimab, expanded clones were on average more numerous among CD8+ T cells than among CD4+ T cells. The antigen specificity of the peripheral T cells that underwent clonal expansion was not determined. In the 0.1-3.0 mg/kg groups, partial responders were among the patients with the lowest normalized peripheral clonal expansion, particularly in CD8+ T cells. Low levels of normalized T-cell clonal expansion were also seen in some patients who did not respond.

This specimen was CD4+ or CD8+ T cells sorted from blood, taken in a trial of the OX40 agonist ivuxolimab. In this chain, TRBV5-1 is recombined with TRBJ2-5, with the D segment possibly TRBD1 or TRBD2, each aligning over 5 bases. The receptor comes from an adult with an advanced solid tumor such as melanoma, head and neck, liver or kidney cancer. The CDR3 region has the sequence CASSRDGQETQYF. The sequenced DNA: TGCGCCAGCAGCAGGGACGGCCAAGAGACCCAGTACTTC.